This TCR beta chain was identified in a study of T cells after yellow fever vaccination. Across the whole study: Low-cell-number fractions underwent preparation using SMART-Seq v4 Ultra Low Input.

The CDR3 runs 10 residues. TCRdb passed the 5' RACE reads through MiXCR, listing each CDR3 protein once. The sample gives under 550,000 distinct CDR3 sequences, about a fifth of which show up once; about 15% is in the top ten. This clonotype has just a few counts. This chain links TRBV21-1 with TRBJ2-3. TRBV21-1 is marked as a pseudogene. The input for sequencing was PBMCs, taken more than 20 days after the first yellow fever vaccination. This clonotype originated in a man aged 18-30 years who received the YFV17D yellow fever vaccine. The CDR3 reads CASKGTGWYF. The CDR3 DNA sequence: TGTGCCAGCAAGGGTACGGGTTGGTATTTT.